Below are 18 T cell receptor beta chains sequenced from a single sample in a study of read filtering for tumor transcriptome and immune sequencing. This library used around 400 ng RNA and molecular barcoded adaptors spanning alpha/delta and beta/gamma chains. MiXCR, applied by TCRdb to the reads, yields one record per CDR3 protein. The top ten clones hold around 10% of a sample with approximately 90,000 distinct CDR3 sequences, about 22% of them seen once. Material: a population of CD138-negative cells sorted from bone marrow. These receptors all come from a donor over 35 with multiple myeloma.

This clonotype occurred many times. The J gene is TRBJ2-7, the V gene TRBV6-6; D is possibly TRBD1 or TRBD2 (5 bases each). CDR3 length: 15 residues. Per the germline V gene, CDR1 is MNHNY and CDR2 is SVGAGI (reference sequence). With 4 bases removed from V and 3 bases from J, the gap between germline ends came to 16 bases. CDR3 sequence (DNA): TGTGCCAGCAGTTGGGGGTCGGGGAATCTCTACGAGCAGTACTTC. It encodes CASSWGSGNLYEQYF.

The V and J genes are TRBV5-1 and TRBJ2-5; TRBD1 aligns across 9 bases. Germline V CDR1 and CDR2: SGHRS, YFSETQ. This CDR3 has 14 residues. J was trimmed by 7 bases and V by 7 bases; bases with no gene match: 11. The CDR3 DNA follows: TGCGCCAGCTCAATCCGGGACAGGGAGTCGACCCAGTACTTC. This gives the protein CASSIRDRESTQYF. Based on the CDR3 plus reference TRBV5-1 and TRBJ2-5, the full variable domain is KAGVTQTPRYLIKTRGQQVTLSCSPISGHRSVSWYQQTPGQGLQFLFEYFSETQRNKGNFPGRFSGRQFSNSRSEMNVSTLELGDSALYLCASSIRDRESTQYFGPGTRLLVL.

A note on this clonotype: The junction departs from germline at one end; a sequencing error may be responsible. The chain links TRBV7-9 to TRBJ2-3; no firm D call. Germline assignment: CDR1 SEHNR and CDR2 FQNEAQ (reference sequence). The CDR3 consists of 15 residues. The CDR3 loop is CASSLDRTGTDTQYF. For the CDR3, the DNA is TGTGCCAGCAGTTTAGATCGGACCGGCACAGATACGCAGTATTTT.

At least ten counts were recorded for this clonotype. This chain uses TRBV7-2 with TRBJ2-2; no clear D. Germline-derived CDR1 and CDR2 are SGHTA and FQGNSA. The CDR3 is 16 residues long. V was cut by 5 bases and J by 7 bases, with 20 bases left in between. CDR3 region: CASSLMMGKKGGELFF. The CDR3 bases are TGTGCCAGCAGCCTAATGATGGGGAAAAAGGGCGGGGAGCTGTTTTTT.

Ten or more counts support this clonotype. The chain uses TRBV15 and TRBJ2-1; 9 positions match TRBD1. Germline V CDR1 and CDR2: LNHNV, YYDKDF (reference sequence). The V and J ends lost 5 bases and 1 base, in that order; junction bases with no gene match: 3. CDR3 length: 15 residues. The CDR3 spells CATSVQGASYNEQFF. The CDR3 nucleotides read TGTGCCACCAGCGTACAGGGGGCGTCCTACAATGAGCAGTTCTTC.

This clonotype was observed many times. This chain uses TRBV7-9 with TRBJ2-1; 7 bases line up with TRBD1. Germline V CDR1 and CDR2: SEHNR, FQNEAQ (reference sequence). V was clipped by 5 bases and J by 2 bases; unmatched bases: 6. This CDR3 spans 15 amino acids. The CDR3 sequence: CASSLGTATYNEQFF. DNA of the CDR3: TGTGCCAGCAGCCTCGGGACAGCTACCTACAATGAGCAGTTCTTC.

This clonotype was observed a single time. This may be a read error, as it is one base from a much larger clone. The rearrangement uses TRBV29-1 and TRBJ2-7; D possibly uses TRBD1 or TRBD2 (5 bases each). Germline V gene lookup returns CDR1 SQVTM and CDR2 ANQGSEA. This CDR3 has 15 amino acids. CDR3 residues: CSVEEEGPSSHEQYF. The CDR3 DNA sequence: TGCAGCGTTGAAGAAGAGGGACCCAGCTCCCACGAGCAGTACTTC.

The chain links TRBV6-6 to TRBJ2-4, with 11 bases lining up with TRBD1. Looked up from germline, CDR1 is MNHNY and CDR2 is SVGAGI (reference sequence). The J segment lost 0 bases and the V segment lost 4 bases, leaving 2 bases of the junction unmatched. The CDR3 totals 16 residues. CDR3 coding DNA: TGTGCCAGCAGTTTCGGACAGGGGGCAGCCAAAAACATTCAGTACTTC. As protein: CASSFGQGAAKNIQYF.

In this sample, this clonotype turned up many times. CDR3: CASSPDREEETQYF. CDR3 nucleotides: TGCGCCAGCAGCCCGGACAGGGAGGAAGAGACCCAGTACTTC. The V call is TRBV5-1, the J call TRBJ2-5, with 8 bases aligning to TRBD1. Germline CDR1 and CDR2: SGHRS and YFSETQ. The J segment lost 3 bases and the V segment lost 4 bases, leaving 5 bases of the junction unmatched. This CDR3 has 14 amino acids. Filled out from reference TRBV5-1 and TRBJ2-5, the complete variable domain reads KAGVTQTPRYLIKTRGQQVTLSCSPISGHRSVSWYQQTPGQGLQFLFEYFSETQRNKGNFPGRFSGRQFSNSRSEMNVSTLELGDSALYLCASSPDREEETQYFGPGTRLLVL.

This clonotype occurred many times. This chain joins TRBV29-1 and TRBJ2-1, with 10 nucleotides matching TRBD2. This CDR3 has 13 residues. V dropped 7 bases and J dropped 4; count of bases not matched to a gene: 4. Per the germline V gene, CDR1 is SQVTM and CDR2 is ANQGSEA. CDR3 amino acids: CSGGGLAYNEQFF. CDR3 DNA sequence: TGCAGCGGGGGGGGACTAGCGTACAATGAGCAGTTCTTC.

Concerning this clonotype: Just one base apart from a much larger clone, this may be a read error. The chain has TRBV6-5 and TRBJ2-1; possible D gene TRBD2, 7 bases. CDR1 and CDR2 from the germline V gene are MNHEY and SVGAGI. V lost 11 bases and J lost 5, with 10 bases in between. The length of the CDR3 is 11 residues. CDR3 coding DNA: TGTGCCGCGGGGGCCCACAATGAGCAGTTCTTC. Translated, it gives CAAGAHNEQFF.

On this clonotype itself: This could be a read error, since a much larger clone is one nucleotide away. The CDR3 ends on some other residue instead of the conserved phenylalanine or tryptophan, so this is likely a read error. The V and J genes are TRBV20-1 and TRBJ1-1, with TRBD1 as a possible D gene (6 bases). Germline CDR1 DFQATT, CDR2 SNEGSKA (reference sequence). The CDR3 has 14 residues. Trimming removed 1 base at V and 4 bases at J, with 13 bases between. The CDR3 DNA sequence: TGCAGTGCTAGAGCCCCGGCCAGGGGCACTGAAGCTTTCATT. This translates into CSARAPARGTEAFI.

As for this clonotype: Just one base apart from a much larger clone, this may be a read error. This sequence joins TRBV27 and TRBJ1-2; possible D gene TRBD1, 5 bases. The CDR3 length is 12 residues. Germline CDR1 is MNHEY and CDR2 is SMNVEV (reference sequence). The CDR3 loop is CAGSFAGDGYTF. CDR3 bases: TGTGCCGGCAGTTTTGCGGGGGATGGCTACACCTTC.

This clonotype was observed a handful of times. The V gene is TRBV2, the J gene TRBJ2-5; D not resolved. There are 14 residues in the CDR3. V was trimmed by 4 bases and J by 0 bases, leaving 9 bases between them. Germline CDR1 reads SNHLY; CDR2 reads FYNNEI. CDR3 residues: CASSGRQDQETQYF. In DNA form, the CDR3 reads TGTGCCAGCAGTGGGCGTCAGGACCAAGAGACCCAGTACTTC.

Many counts were recorded for this clonotype. A much larger clone differs from this one at a single base, so this may be a read error. The chain combines TRBV4-1 with TRBJ2-1; D possibly corresponds to TRBD2 (7 bases). The CDR3 spans 18 residues. Germline V gene data show CDR1 as MGHRA and CDR2 as YSYEKL. The chain's CDR3 is CASSQPTMARGLYSEQFF. Here the CDR3 DNA reads TGCGCCAGCAGCCAACCCACTATGGCGCGGGGGCTCTACAGTGAGCAGTTCTTC.

Note on this clonotype: Just one base apart from a much larger clone, this may be a read error. The rearrangement uses TRBV11-2 and TRBJ1-1; 7 bases fit TRBD1. The CDR3 extends over 14 amino acids. CDR1 and CDR2 from the germline V gene are SGHAT and FQNNGV. CDR3 nucleotides: TGTGCCAGCAGCGGTCAGACAGGGAACACTGAAGCTATCTTT. It codes for CASSGQTGNTEAIF.

This clonotype was seen at least ten times. This chain links TRBV29-1 with TRBJ1-4, with a possible D match to TRBD1 (5 bases). From germline, CDR1 is SQVTM and CDR2 ANQGSEA. This CDR3 has 13 residues. V lost 4 bases, J lost 7 bases, and 13 bases lay in between. CDR3 DNA: TGCAGCGTTGTTGGGCCGGGGGGTGAAAAACTGTTTTTT. It translates to CSVVGPGGEKLFF. Combining the CDR3 with reference TRBV29-1 and TRBJ1-4 gives the whole variable domain SAVISQKPSRDICQRGTSLTIQCQVDSQVTMMFWYRQQPGQSLTLIATANQGSEATYESGFVIDKFPISRPNLTFSTLTVSNMSPEDSSIYLCSVVGPGGEKLFFGSGTQLSVL.

Many counts were recorded for this clonotype. The V and J genes are TRBV29-1 and TRBJ1-2; D remains unclear. Looked up from germline, CDR1 is SQVTM and CDR2 is ANQGSEA. The CDR3 runs 12 residues. CDR3 residues: CSVGIGDYGYTF. As DNA, the CDR3 is TGCAGTGTGGGGATCGGGGACTATGGCTACACCTTC. Looking up the rest from reference TRBV29-1 and TRBJ1-2 gives the full variable domain: SAVISQKPSRDICQRGTSLTIQCQVDSQVTMMFWYRQQPGQSLTLIATANQGSEATYESGFVIDKFPISRPNLTFSTLTVSNMSPEDSSIYLCSVGIGDYGYTFGSGTRLTVV.